The entry below describes one TCR beta chain. The target antigen is unknown. Looked up from germline, CDR1 is SGDLS and CDR2 is YYNGEE. The CDR3 totals 16 residues. V dropped 0 bases and J dropped 4; count of bases not matched to a gene: 7. PCR involved 60 Vbeta and 13 Jbeta primers. Method: immunoSEQ multiplex PCR; TCRdb's copy keeps in-frame clones and lacks some. The sample records 80,000 to 100,000 clones, roughly 70% being singletons. The data were obtained in a study of cytomegalovirus exposure and HLA in healthy donors. Study-wide results and caveats: A classifier reportedly called cytomegalovirus status with high sensitivity and specificity.

Sequenced: PBMCs. This TCR derives from a man over 45 in good health and CMV-seronegative. The chain employs TRBV9 and TRBJ1-3, with 7 bases fitting TRBD1. The CDR3 loop reads CASSVGQGGFGNTIYF. In DNA, the CDR3 is TGTGCCAGCAGCGTAGGGCAGGGGGGATTCGGAAACACCATATATTTT. Together with reference TRBV9 and TRBJ1-3, the CDR3 gives the full variable domain: DSGVTQTPKHLITATGQRVTLRCSPRSGDLSVYWYQQSLDQGLQFLIQYYNGEERAKGNILERFSAQQFPDLHSELNLSSLELGDSALYFCASSVGQGGFGNTIYFGEGSWLTVV.